A single sample is the source of the 21 T cell receptor beta chains below, sequenced in a study of molecular identifiers for immune sequencing clone quantification. TCRdb reanalysed the PCR reads using MiXCR and keeps one entry per CDR3 protein. The sample contains 400,000 to 600,000 distinct CDR3 sequences, around 23% of which appear only once. Sequencing input: naive CD8+ T cells from blood, with Jurkat cell RNA spiked in. Subset given: FACS-sorted CD8+CD4-CCR7+CD45RA+ naive T cells. The receptor set was obtained from a human donor in good health. Some libraries in this study had Jurkat cell RNA spiked in.

This clonotype has just a few counts. This chain joins TRBV7-9 and TRBJ2-5, with TRBD1 as a possible D gene (5 bases). The CDR3 covers 15 residues. Trimming took 6 bases from V and 2 from J, leaving 16 bases between them. Germline values: CDR1 SEHNR, CDR2 FQNEAQ (reference sequence). CDR3: CASRVSTGIQETQYF. In DNA, the CDR3 is TGTGCCAGCAGGGTCTCAACAGGAATACAAGAGACCCAGTACTTC.

This clonotype was observed many times. The rearrangement uses TRBV29-1 and TRBJ2-3, with TRBD1 matching over 9 bases. The germline V gene encodes CDR1 SQVTM and CDR2 ANQGSEA. The CDR3 contains 15 residues. The junction had 5 bases not matched to a gene; V was cut back by 1 base and J by 3 bases. The CDR3 loop is CSVEAGTGWTDTQYF. Here the CDR3 DNA reads TGCAGCGTTGAAGCCGGGACAGGGTGGACAGATACGCAGTATTTT.

This chain uses TRBV11-2 with TRBJ2-1, with 8 positions matching TRBD2. The ends lost 0 bases at V and 12 bases at J; junction bases unmatched: 19. CDR1 is SGHAT and CDR2 is FQNNGV in the germline V gene. The CDR3 covers 18 residues. The CDR3 DNA follows: TGTGCCAGCAGCTTAGATCCGGGGGGGCCGTCTCTCGGTGATGGGCAGTTCTTC. This translates into CASSLDPGGPSLGDGQFF.

DNA of the CDR3: TGTGCCACCAGGCGGACAGGGGACAATGAGCAGTTCTTC. Protein: CATRRTGDNEQFF. The chain uses TRBV24-1 and TRBJ2-1; 9 nucleotides line up with TRBD1. CDR1 KGHDR and CDR2 SFDVKD come from the germline V gene. Trimming cost V 7 bases and J 5 bases; bases outside gene matches: 2. The CDR3 is 13 residues long.

The chain recombines TRBV6-6 with TRBJ2-3, with 8 bases that match TRBD2. The CDR3 runs 18 residues. V trimming: 2 bases; J trimming: 3 bases; junction bases outside the gene matches: 13. The germline gives CDR1 MNHNY, CDR2 SVGAGI (reference sequence). The CDR3 reads CASSYALLAGKVTDTQYF. DNA for the CDR3: TGTGCCAGCAGTTACGCCCTCTTAGCGGGAAAAGTGACAGATACGCAGTATTTT.

Comments on this clonotype: One base away lies a much larger clone, so this may be a sequencing read error. The chain recombines TRBV12-3 or TRBV12-4 with TRBJ1-1, with TRBD1 identical over 7 bases. The CDR3 is 16 residues long. Trimming at V came to 6 bases and at J to 3 bases, leaving 13 bases not matched to a gene. The CDR3 here is CASSPTVRGQDTEAFF. CDR3 DNA sequence: TGTGCCAGCAGCCCAACCGTGAGGGGGCAGGACACTGAAGCTTTCTTT.

This clonotype appeared many times. The chain links TRBV20-1 to TRBJ2-5; possible D gene TRBD2, 7 bases. Germline assignment: CDR1 DFQATT and CDR2 SNEGSKA (reference sequence). Trimming pared 3 bases from V and 2 bases from J, leaving 16 bases between. CDR3 length: 15 residues. In DNA, the CDR3 is TGCAGTGCTAGTATTGGCGGGGGACATCAAGAGACCCAGTACTTC. The encoded protein is CSASIGGGHQETQYF.

This clonotype appeared once. Because the CDR3's place on the DNA is in doubt, the DNA is left out and the CDR3 is given as listed by TCRdb. This sequence joins TRBV12-3 or TRBV12-4 and TRBJ1-2. 19 amino acids form the CDR3, both terminal residues included. CDR3 loop: CASSSSRVYLGTANYGYTF.

The V call is TRBV12-5, the J call TRBJ1-3; D is ambiguous. V lost 6 bases and J lost 0, with 12 bases in between. The CDR3 extends over 15 amino acids. Germline CDR1 LGHNT, CDR2 FRNRAP. CDR3 region: CASGHGRSSGNTIYF. CDR3 bases: TGTGCTAGTGGCCACGGACGGAGCTCTGGAAACACCATATATTTT.

This clonotype was counted a few times. The V gene is TRBV6-5, the J gene TRBJ2-7; TRBD2 aligns across 7 bases. This CDR3 is 17 amino acids long. Germline V gene sequence: CDR1 MNHEY, CDR2 SVGAGI. J lost 0 bases, V lost 2 bases, and 10 bases had no gene match. The DNA for the CDR3 is TGTGCCAGCAGTTACATTGCGGCGGGGGTTATCTCCTACGAGCAGTACTTC. Translated, it gives CASSYIAAGVISYEQYF.

The J gene is TRBJ2-5, the V gene TRBV15; 11 bases map to TRBD2. The CDR3 loop spans 14 amino acids. Germline CDR1 and CDR2: LNHNV and YYDKDF (reference sequence). J was trimmed by 4 bases and V by 8 bases; bases with no gene match: 6. The CDR3 region is CATGFSGGAETQYF. The CDR3 nucleotides read TGTGCCACCGGCTTTAGCGGGGGGGCAGAGACCCAGTACTTC.

This clonotype has ten or more counts. The chain recombines TRBV12-3 or TRBV12-4 with TRBJ1-1; a weak D match, TRBD1 (6 bases). Trimming stripped 6 bases from V and 5 bases from J, with 13 bases between. This CDR3 contains 13 residues. The CDR3 bases are TGTGCCAGCAGACTCACAGGGTTAACTGAAGCTTTCTTT. This encodes CASRLTGLTEAFF.

This clonotype was detected a few times. The chain is built from TRBV19 and TRBJ2-5; D tentatively fits TRBD1 or TRBD2 (5 bases each). CDR3 length: 14 amino acids. V was cut by 3 bases and J by 5 bases, with 13 bases left in between. Germline lookup yields CDR1 LNHDA and CDR2 SQIVND (reference sequence). CDR3: CASSIVLGTETQYF. In DNA form, the CDR3 reads TGTGCCAGTAGTATTGTCCTGGGGACGGAGACCCAGTACTTC.

J is TRBJ1-1 and V is TRBV30; no clear D gene. Germline lookup yields CDR1 GTSNPN and CDR2 SVGIG (reference sequence). The CDR3 extends over 14 amino acids. V lost 1 base, J lost 2 bases, and 11 bases lay in between. The CDR3 nucleotides read TGTGCCTGGAGTGCGGGTCCCTTCAACACTGAAGCTTTCTTT. Translation gives CAWSAGPFNTEAFF.

This clonotype appeared many times. The chain employs TRBV4-3 and TRBJ2-5; possible D gene TRBD2, 7 bases. The CDR3 spans 15 residues. Deletions cut 1 base from V and 1 base from J, with 10 bases between. The germline gives CDR1 LGHNA, CDR2 YSLEER. CDR3 in DNA: TGCGCCAGCAGCCAAGGCGGGGGCCTCCAAGAGACCCAGTACTTC. Amino acid sequence: CASSQGGGLQETQYF.

In its sample, this clonotype was seen once. The junction differs from germline at one of its ends, possibly a read error. This chain links TRBV12-5 with TRBJ2-1; tentative D call: TRBD2 (7 bases). Germline V gene lookup returns CDR1 LGHNT and CDR2 FRNRAP. This CDR3 comprises 17 residues. The chain's CDR3 is CASGLVYRGAAYNERFF. The CDR3 DNA follows: TGTGCTAGTGGTTTGGTCTACCGGGGGGCCGCCTACAATGAGCGGTTCTTC.

This sequence joins TRBV4-3 and TRBJ1-1; D gene ambiguous. The CDR3 has 14 residues. Trimming took 11 bases from V and 3 from J, leaving 19 bases between them. The germline gives CDR1 LGHNA, CDR2 YSLEER. Here the CDR3 reads CARRQERVHTEAFF. Here the CDR3 DNA reads TGCGCCCGCCGCCAAGAACGGGTGCACACTGAAGCTTTCTTT.

CDR3 sequence reads: CASSTTDRGSSYKQQFF. The CDR3 nucleotides are TGTGCCAGCAGTACCACCGACAGGGGGTCGTCCTACAAACAGCAGTTCTTC. The chain links TRBV27 to TRBJ2-1; 9 bases fit TRBD1. Germline CDR1 is MNHEY and CDR2 is SMNVEV (reference sequence). The V gene end was trimmed by 5 bases and the J gene end by 11 bases; junction bases not matched to a gene: 19. CDR3 length: 17 residues.

The chain employs TRBV4-1 and TRBJ2-1; D remains ambiguous. This CDR3 is built from 13 residues. The ends were cut back, 0 bases at V and 7 bases at J, with 7 bases in the middle. CDR1 is MGHRA, CDR2 YSYEKL, per germline. CDR3 amino acids: CASSQERENEQFF. The CDR3, as DNA: TGCGCCAGCAGCCAAGAGCGAGAGAATGAGCAGTTCTTC.

This clonotype was detected once. One end of the junction is discordant with germline, which a read error may explain. This sequence joins TRBV15 and TRBJ2-7, with 7 bases fitting TRBD2. This CDR3 contains 16 residues. Germline V CDR1 and CDR2: LNHNV, YYDKDF (reference sequence). The CDR3 coding sequence is TGTGCCACCAGCAGAGATCGAGGGAGGGCCGCCTACGAGCGGTACTTC. Translated, it gives CATSRDRGRAAYERYF.

The rearrangement links TRBV6-6 to TRBJ2-5; D call uncertain. CDR3 length: 17 residues. Trimming stripped 3 bases from V and 1 base from J, with 18 bases between. The germline gives CDR1 MNHNY, CDR2 SVGAGI (reference sequence). CDR3 residues: CASSYLKPLYPQETQYF. The CDR3 DNA sequence: TGTGCCAGCAGTTATCTCAAACCCCTCTACCCCCAAGAGACCCAGTACTTC.